What follows are 6 T cell receptor beta chains derived from one specimen sequenced in a study of neurological immune-mediated disorders (dated by TCRdb to about 2019). The method was 5' RACE. Sequencing instrument: Illumina HiSeq 2500. TCRdb took the public reads, trimmed them with fastp at Q25, ran MiXCR for clone calling and kept in-frame beta chains. Identical CDR3 protein sequences are pooled into one entry, listed with their most common genes and DNA. This sample lists tens of thousands of distinct CDR3 sequences; 4.5% to 5.5% were detected once. The leading ten clones occupy approximately 3.2% of the sample. Sequenced sample: PBMCs. The receptors originated from a woman aged 50 to 65 with multiple sclerosis.

This clonotype has ten or more counts. Here the CDR3 reads CASSVGQRSGELFF. CDR3 DNA: TGTGCCAGCAGCGTCGGACAGCGTAGTGGGGAGCTGTTTTTT. This chain joins TRBV7-8 and TRBJ2-2; D perhaps matches TRBD1 (6 bases). This CDR3 region has 14 residues. Trimming took off 5 bases at V and 8 bases at J, with 15 bases between the two ends. The V gene's germline CDR1 is SGHVS and CDR2 FQNEAQ.

This clonotype was observed many times. This chain connects TRBV12-3 or TRBV12-4 to TRBJ2-2; a possible D gene is TRBD1 (6 bases). V gave up 6 bases and J gave up 4 bases, with 12 bases separating them. The CDR3 totals 14 residues. The chain's CDR3 is CASRTDSFTGELFF. CDR3 coding DNA: TGTGCCAGCAGGACGGACAGCTTCACCGGGGAGCTGTTTTTT.

The table lists this clonotype with many counts. J is TRBJ2-3 and V is TRBV9; no reliable D call. CDR1 and CDR2 from the germline V gene are SGDLS and YYNGEE. The CDR3 contains 13 residues. Trimming pared 0 bases from V and 4 bases from J, leaving 6 bases between. CDR3 protein: CASSVVQADTQYF. Here the CDR3 DNA reads TGTGCCAGCAGCGTAGTTCAGGCAGATACGCAGTATTTT.

As regards this clonotype: This sequence may be a read error, since a much larger clone differs from it by one base. This chain uses TRBV5-1 with TRBJ2-7; a possible D gene is TRBD2 (6 bases). With 3 bases removed from V and 2 bases from J, the gap between germline ends came to 9 bases. This CDR3 has 13 amino acids. Germline CDR1 reads SGHRS; CDR2 reads YFSETQ. The CDR3 DNA sequence: TGCGCCAGCAGCTCCGGGGGTGCCTACGAGCAGTACTTC. It translates to CASSSGGAYEQYF.

This clonotype was observed at least ten times. The chain carries TRBV7-2 and TRBJ2-1; D not certain. V was pared by 5 bases and J by 5 bases, with 4 bases between. The germline V gene encodes CDR1 SGHTA and CDR2 FQGNSA. The CDR3 runs to 11 residues. The CDR3: CASSGHNEQFF. The CDR3 DNA reads as TGTGCCAGCAGCGGCCACAATGAGCAGTTCTTC.

This clonotype has at least ten counts. This chain joins TRBV20-1 and TRBJ2-7, with TRBD2 matching 9 bases. The CDR3 is 14 amino acids. V shed 5 bases, J shed 7 bases, and the junction held 12 bases outside the gene matches. Germline CDR1 DFQATT, CDR2 SNEGSKA (reference sequence). CDR3 sequence: CSAEGLASLREQYF. CDR3 DNA sequence: TGCAGTGCTGAGGGACTAGCCTCCTTAAGGGAGCAGTACTTC.